These T cell receptor beta chains were read from a single sample in a study of CD4 T cells in relation to SARS-CoV-2 and coronaviruses. Generated by immunoSEQ multiplex PCR, the TCRdb table keeps only in-frame clones and is missing some. The data contain some 43,000 clones, roughly 87% of them singletons. These TCRs are of unknown antigen specificity. The sequencing sample was made of naive CD4+ T cells from PBMCs, cultured in vitro. Receptors originate from an adult with COVID-19. CDR3s leave out the opening cysteine and the closing phenylalanine or tryptophan. Fields, in order: V gene, CDR3 protein.

V gene: TRBV19; CDR3 protein: AISQSGPRVTDTQY
V gene: TRBV29-1; CDR3 protein: SAKGGSRYEQY
V gene: TRBV28; CDR3 protein: ASRRQGSSYNSPLH
V gene: TRBV7-2; CDR3 protein: ASSLNSGEQY
V gene: TRBV14; CDR3 protein: ASSQELGRTYEQY
V gene: TRBV11-2; CDR3 protein: ASRPSYSSYEQY
V gene: TRBV3-1/TRBV3-2; CDR3 protein: ASSPPRGAGGTDTQY
V gene: TRBV28; CDR3 protein: ASSVTGTPYGYT
V gene: TRBV19; CDR3 protein: ASSIAGGRNEQF
V gene: TRBV28; CDR3 protein: ASSLVGGRTEAF
V gene: TRBV5-1; CDR3 protein: ASSPTSGSSYEQY
V gene: TRBV18; CDR3 protein: ASSPDRNSYEQY
V gene: TRBV29-1; CDR3 protein: SVDRGVGEGSYNEQF
V gene: TRBV20-1; CDR3 protein: SASRGGGQPQH
V gene: TRBV28; CDR3 protein: ASSLWGGFGPGELF
V gene: TRBV19; CDR3 protein: ASSPPTSGRAEGGELF
V gene: TRBV14; CDR3 protein: ASSQWTGRGTEAF
V gene: TRBV15; CDR3 protein: ATSDVGGETQY
V gene: TRBV19; CDR3 protein: ASKGLAGGIQY
V gene: TRBV6-4; CDR3 protein: ASSASESNEQF
V gene: TRBV13; CDR3 protein: ASSSRLAASYEQY
V gene: TRBV23-1; CDR3 protein: ASSRPKGGGETQY
V gene: TRBV18; CDR3 protein: ASSPTGDSGNTIY
V gene: TRBV5-1; CDR3 protein: ASSFQETQY
V gene: TRBV5-1; CDR3 protein: ASSFLDSSTYGYT
V gene: TRBV28; CDR3 protein: ASSSYGTTSSYNEQF
V gene: TRBV5-4; CDR3 protein: ASSSDSQGPETQY
V gene: TRBV28; CDR3 protein: ASSLAGGPPDTQY
V gene: TRBV6-4; CDR3 protein: ASSARQGDTGELF
V gene: TRBV27; CDR3 protein: ASGSSMGRQPQH
V gene: TRBV7-9; CDR3 protein: ASRDTSNEKLF
V gene: TRBV9; CDR3 protein: ASSQRDGEQF
V gene: TRBV5-4; CDR3 protein: ASSFGGLVPGNTIY
V gene: TRBV18; CDR3 protein: ASSPGQGAKGTGANVLT
V gene: TRBV7-9; CDR3 protein: ASSLTSGSITYNEQF
V gene: TRBV27; CDR3 protein: ASSFGGATGFLAEAF
V gene: TRBV27; CDR3 protein: ASSLRRRLVNSPLH
V gene: TRBV5-1; CDR3 protein: ASSLRRTSGANVLT
V gene: TRBV5-6; CDR3 protein: ASSLTSGPHVEQF
V gene: TRBV13; CDR3 protein: ASSLMTVNTEAF
V gene: TRBV29-1; CDR3 protein: SVGLNEQF
V gene: TRBV19; CDR3 protein: ASTYANYGYT
V gene: TRBV9; CDR3 protein: ASSMTGTGYT
V gene: TRBV11-1; CDR3 protein: ASSSPQHPGGNEQF
V gene: TRBV10-2; CDR3 protein: ASSDVRSNQPQH
V gene: TRBV2; CDR3 protein: ASTPGLAGAYEQY